One and the same sample provided the 12 T cell receptor beta chains below, sequenced in a study of Graves' ophthalmopathy and Graves' hyperthyroidism. Transcripts of RNA were the source for amplifying TCR beta CDR3 regions. HTBI-primed RT-PCR formed the first round, and a multiplex PCR formed the second. TCRdb passed the multiplex PCR reads through MiXCR, listing each CDR3 protein once. The sample contains 650,000 to 800,000 distinct CDR3 sequences, roughly 41% of which appear only once. Sequences were obtained from peripheral blood. The receptors stem from an adult man with Graves' ophthalmopathy.

This clonotype was detected ten times or more. The chain links TRBV7-9 to TRBJ2-1; TRBD2 matches at 10 bases. V shed 3 bases, J shed 6 bases, and the junction held 5 bases outside the gene matches. The CDR3 spans 15 residues. Germline CDR1 SEHNR, CDR2 FQNEAQ (reference sequence). The CDR3 DNA reads TGTGCCAGCAGCTTTCGGACTAGCGGATTCAATGAGCAGTTCTTC. It is translated as CASSFRTSGFNEQFF.

About this clonotype itself: An end of the junction does not agree with germline; a read error may underlie this. The CDR3, as DNA: TGTGCCACCAGTGAGTCGGGGAATTCACCCCTCCACTTT. It yields the protein CATSESGNSPLHF. The chain joins TRBV10-3 to TRBJ1-6, with unresolved D. Germline V gene lookup returns CDR1 ENHRY and CDR2 SYGVKD. CDR3 length equals 13 residues.

This clonotype was observed many times. The rearrangement links TRBV5-6 to TRBJ1-1; 7 nucleotides match TRBD1. The junction had 8 bases not matched to a gene; V was cut back by 0 bases and J by 6 bases. This CDR3 has 15 residues. Looked up from germline, CDR1 is SGHDT and CDR2 is YYEEEE. This CDR3 is CASSLAGYRGAEAFF. The CDR3 DNA follows: TGTGCCAGCAGCTTGGCCGGATACAGGGGCGCTGAAGCTTTCTTT.

This clonotype was observed at least ten times. The germline gene is not matched at one end of the junction; a read error may be the cause. V is TRBV5-1 and J is TRBJ2-7, with D unclear. CDR1 SGHRS and CDR2 YFSETQ come from the germline V gene. This CDR3 is 13 amino acids long. As DNA, the CDR3 is TGTGCCAGCAGCTTGGCAGGAACCTACGAGCAGTACTTC. It encodes CASSLAGTYEQYF.

The V call is TRBV10-3, the J call TRBJ1-3; 9 nucleotides agree with TRBD1. This CDR3 spans 15 amino acids. Looked up from germline, CDR1 is ENHRY and CDR2 is SYGVKD. The V segment lost 6 bases and the J segment 1 base; nucleotides outside the gene matches: 4. The CDR3 DNA sequence: TGTGCCATCAGAAAGGGACAGGGATCTGGAAACACCATATATTTT. Residues: CAIRKGQGSGNTIYF.

This clonotype was seen ten or more times. This chain joins TRBV7-7 and TRBJ2-5; 9 bases fit TRBD1. CDR1 and CDR2 from the germline V gene are SSHAT and FNYEAQ (reference sequence). V lost 4 bases to trimming and J lost 5 bases; unmatched junction nucleotides: 11. The CDR3 spans 16 residues. The CDR3 DNA follows: TGTGCCAGCAGCTCGATGAGGGACAGGGCGACGGAGACCCAGTACTTC. Translating it yields CASSSMRDRATETQYF. Drawing the rest from reference TRBV7-7 and TRBJ2-5, the complete variable domain is GAGVSQSPRYKVTKRGQDVTLRCDPISSHATLYWYQQALGQGPEFLTYFNYEAQPDKSGLPSDRFSAERPEGSISTLTIQRTEQRDSAMYRCASSSMRDRATETQYFGPGTRLLVL.

This clonotype was seen a handful of times. The V call is TRBV20-1, the J call TRBJ2-2, with a tentative D call TRBD2 (6 bases). In germline, CDR1 is DFQATT, CDR2 SNEGSKA (reference sequence). V was cut by 4 bases and J by 4 bases, with 10 bases left in between. There are 13 residues in the CDR3. CDR3: CSATETSTGELFF. CDR3 DNA sequence: TGCAGTGCTACGGAGACTAGCACCGGGGAGCTGTTTTTT.

In this sample, this clonotype turned up many times. The chain combines TRBV7-9 with TRBJ2-5, with TRBD2 matching 13 bases. The CDR3 sequence is 18 residues long. Germline-derived CDR1 and CDR2 are SEHNR and FQNEAQ (reference sequence). V lost 5 bases to trimming and J lost 4 bases; unmatched junction nucleotides: 13. The CDR3 bases are TGTGCCAGCAGCGGAGAGACTAGCGGGGGGCCTCTCTCAGAGACCCAGTACTTC. Translating it yields CASSGETSGGPLSETQYF.

The chain carries TRBV4-1 and TRBJ1-6; D ambiguous. Germline CDR1 is MGHRA and CDR2 is YSYEKL. This CDR3 comprises 15 residues. V shed 5 bases and J shed 7 bases, with 15 bases lying between them. CDR3 residues: CASSNSPTGNSPLHF. DNA of the CDR3: TGCGCCAGCAGCAACTCCCCGACGGGGAATTCACCCCTCCACTTT.

V usage is TRBV2 and J usage is TRBJ2-5, with 7 bases matching TRBD1. This CDR3 has 16 amino acids. Per germline, CDR1 SNHLY and CDR2 FYNNEI. V shed 5 bases and J 5 bases; nucleotides not matched to a gene: 14. CDR3 coding DNA: TGTGCCAGCAGTATACAGGGGAGTGATGGCTGGGAGACCCAGTACTTC. Translating gives CASSIQGSDGWETQYF.

The chain combines TRBV2 with TRBJ1-2, with D unclear. This CDR3 is 13 amino acids long. Germline-derived CDR1 and CDR2 are SNHLY and FYNNEI. V was cut by 5 bases and J by 4 bases, with 11 bases left in between. This chain's CDR3 is CASSSVAAYGYTF. The CDR3 DNA is TGTGCCAGCAGTTCAGTAGCGGCCTATGGCTACACCTTC.

The gene calls are TRBV7-3 and TRBJ2-5; 12 nucleotides match TRBD2. CDR3 size: 15 residues. Trimming at V came to 5 bases and at J to 2 bases, leaving 3 bases not matched to a gene. Germline CDR1 is SGHTA and CDR2 is FQGTGA. The DNA of the CDR3 is TGTGCCAGCAGCCCGACTAGCGGGGGACAAGAGACCCAGTACTTC. Translated, it gives CASSPTSGGQETQYF.